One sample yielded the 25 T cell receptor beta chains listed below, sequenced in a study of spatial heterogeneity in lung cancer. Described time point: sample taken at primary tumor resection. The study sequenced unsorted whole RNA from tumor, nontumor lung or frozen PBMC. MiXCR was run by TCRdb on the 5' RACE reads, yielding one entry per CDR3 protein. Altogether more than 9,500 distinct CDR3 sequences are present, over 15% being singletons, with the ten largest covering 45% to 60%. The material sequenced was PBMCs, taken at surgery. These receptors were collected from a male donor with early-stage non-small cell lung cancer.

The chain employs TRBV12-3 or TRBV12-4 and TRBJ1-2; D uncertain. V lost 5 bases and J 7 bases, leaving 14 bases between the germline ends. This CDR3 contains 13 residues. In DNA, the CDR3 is TGTGCCAGCAGTGGAGACATCCTCGGTGGCTACACCTTC. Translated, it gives CASSGDILGGYTF.

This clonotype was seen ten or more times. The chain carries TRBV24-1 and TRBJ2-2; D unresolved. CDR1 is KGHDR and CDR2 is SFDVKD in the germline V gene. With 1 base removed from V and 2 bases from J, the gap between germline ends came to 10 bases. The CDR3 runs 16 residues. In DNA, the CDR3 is TGTGCCACCAGTGATTTCGGCAGAGGAAACACCGGGGAGCTGTTTTTT. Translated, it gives CATSDFGRGNTGELFF.

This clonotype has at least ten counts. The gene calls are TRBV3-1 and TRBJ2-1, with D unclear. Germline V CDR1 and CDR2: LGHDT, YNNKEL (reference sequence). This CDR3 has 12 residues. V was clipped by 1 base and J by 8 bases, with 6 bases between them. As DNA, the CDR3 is TGTGCCAGCAGCCAAGCTGTATATGAGCAGTTCTTC. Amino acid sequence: CASSQAVYEQFF.

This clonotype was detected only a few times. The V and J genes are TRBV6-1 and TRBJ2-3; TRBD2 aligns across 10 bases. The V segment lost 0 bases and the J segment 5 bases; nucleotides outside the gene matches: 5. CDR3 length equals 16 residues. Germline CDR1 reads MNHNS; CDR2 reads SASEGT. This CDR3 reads CASSEAPAGGQDTQYF. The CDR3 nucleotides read TGTGCCAGCAGTGAAGCTCCAGCGGGAGGGCAAGATACGCAGTATTTT.

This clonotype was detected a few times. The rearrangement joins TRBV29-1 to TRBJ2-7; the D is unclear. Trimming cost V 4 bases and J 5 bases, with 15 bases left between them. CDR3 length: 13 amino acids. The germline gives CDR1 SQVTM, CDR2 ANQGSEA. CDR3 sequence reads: CSVGRAAVHEQYF. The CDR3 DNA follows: TGCAGCGTTGGAAGGGCTGCGGTCCACGAGCAGTACTTC.

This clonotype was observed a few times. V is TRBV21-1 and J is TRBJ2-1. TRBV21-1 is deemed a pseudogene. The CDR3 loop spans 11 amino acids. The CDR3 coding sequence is TGTGCCAGCAGCAAATCTGATGAGCAGTTCTTC. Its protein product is CASSKSDEQFF.

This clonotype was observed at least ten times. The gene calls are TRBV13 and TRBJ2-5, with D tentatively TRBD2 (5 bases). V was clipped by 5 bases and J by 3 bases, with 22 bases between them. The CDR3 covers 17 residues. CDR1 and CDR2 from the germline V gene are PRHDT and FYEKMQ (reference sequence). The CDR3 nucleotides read TGTGCCAGCAGCCCCCCTCCCGACGGGATAGGAGAAGAGACCCAGTACTTC. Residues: CASSPPPDGIGEETQYF.

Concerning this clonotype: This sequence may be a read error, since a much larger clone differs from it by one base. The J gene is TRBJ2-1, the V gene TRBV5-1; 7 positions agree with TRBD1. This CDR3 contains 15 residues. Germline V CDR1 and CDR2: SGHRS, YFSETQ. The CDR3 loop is CVSSLRPGTVNEQFF. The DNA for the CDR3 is TGCGTCAGCAGCCTTCGCCCCGGGACAGTCAATGAGCAGTTCTTC.

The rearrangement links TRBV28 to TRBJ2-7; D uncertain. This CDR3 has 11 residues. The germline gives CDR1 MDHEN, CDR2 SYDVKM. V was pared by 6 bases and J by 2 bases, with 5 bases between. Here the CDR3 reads CASRQAYEQYF. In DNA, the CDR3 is TGTGCCAGCAGGCAGGCCTACGAGCAGTACTTC.

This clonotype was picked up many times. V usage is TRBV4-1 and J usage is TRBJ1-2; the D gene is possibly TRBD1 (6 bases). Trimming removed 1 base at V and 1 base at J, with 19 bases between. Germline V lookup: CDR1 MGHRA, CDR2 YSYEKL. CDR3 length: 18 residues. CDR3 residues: CASSQGRIGGAGNYGYTF. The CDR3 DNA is TGCGCCAGCAGCCAAGGAAGGATAGGGGGTGCCGGTAACTATGGCTACACCTTC.

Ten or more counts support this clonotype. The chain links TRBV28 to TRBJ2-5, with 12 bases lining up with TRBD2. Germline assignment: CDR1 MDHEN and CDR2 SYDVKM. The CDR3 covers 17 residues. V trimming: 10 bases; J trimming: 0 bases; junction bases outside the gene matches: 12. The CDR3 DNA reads TGTGCCACTTCTACAGGACTAGCGGGATCCTACCAAGAGACCCAGTACTTC. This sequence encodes CATSTGLAGSYQETQYF.

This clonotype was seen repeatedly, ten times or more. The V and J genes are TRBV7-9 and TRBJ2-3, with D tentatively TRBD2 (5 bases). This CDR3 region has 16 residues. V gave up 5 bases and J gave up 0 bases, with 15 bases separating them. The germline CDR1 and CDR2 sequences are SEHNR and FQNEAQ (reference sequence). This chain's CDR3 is CASSPGLTPSTDTQYF. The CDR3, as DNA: TGTGCCAGCAGCCCCGGACTGACACCTAGCACAGATACGCAGTATTTT.

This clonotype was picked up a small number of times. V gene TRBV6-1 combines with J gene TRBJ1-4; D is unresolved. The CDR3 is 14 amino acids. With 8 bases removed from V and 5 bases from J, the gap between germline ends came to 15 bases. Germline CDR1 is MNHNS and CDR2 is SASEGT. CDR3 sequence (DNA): TGTGCCAGCGACGAGGGTAGTATGAATGAAAAACTGTTTTTT. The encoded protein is CASDEGSMNEKLFF.

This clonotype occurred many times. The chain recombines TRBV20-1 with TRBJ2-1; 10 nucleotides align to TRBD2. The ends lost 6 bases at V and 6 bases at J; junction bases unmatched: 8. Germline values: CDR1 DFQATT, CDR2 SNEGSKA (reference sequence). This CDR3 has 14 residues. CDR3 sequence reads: CSALASGRGNEQFF. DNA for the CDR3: TGCAGTGCCCTAGCGAGCGGGAGGGGCAATGAGCAGTTCTTC.

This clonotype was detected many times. CDR3: CASSVYNEQFF. DNA of the CDR3: TGTGCCAGCAGCGTCTACAATGAGCAGTTCTTC. The rearrangement joins TRBV7-8 to TRBJ2-1; D not certain. The CDR3 length is 11 residues. The germline V and J ends were trimmed by 5 bases and 3 bases, with 2 bases remaining between them. Germline V gene data show CDR1 as SGHVS and CDR2 as FQNEAQ.

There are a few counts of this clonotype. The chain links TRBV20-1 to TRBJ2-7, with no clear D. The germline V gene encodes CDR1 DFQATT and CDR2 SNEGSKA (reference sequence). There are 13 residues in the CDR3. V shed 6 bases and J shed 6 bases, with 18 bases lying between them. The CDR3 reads CSAPDEGPFEQYF. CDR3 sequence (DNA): TGCAGTGCCCCCGATGAAGGGCCCTTCGAGCAGTACTTC.

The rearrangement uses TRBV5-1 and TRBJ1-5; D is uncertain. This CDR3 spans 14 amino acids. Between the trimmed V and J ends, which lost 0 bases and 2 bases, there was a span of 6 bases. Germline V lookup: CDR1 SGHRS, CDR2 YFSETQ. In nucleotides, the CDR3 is TGCGCCAGCAGCTTGGACACGGGCAATCAGCCCCAGCATTTT. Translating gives CASSLDTGNQPQHF.

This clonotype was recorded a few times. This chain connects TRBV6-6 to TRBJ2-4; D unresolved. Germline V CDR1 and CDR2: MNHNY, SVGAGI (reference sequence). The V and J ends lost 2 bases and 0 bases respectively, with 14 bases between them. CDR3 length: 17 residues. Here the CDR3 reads CASSYGFVGLAKNIQYF. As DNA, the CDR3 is TGTGCCAGCAGTTACGGGTTCGTGGGGTTAGCCAAAAACATTCAGTACTTC.

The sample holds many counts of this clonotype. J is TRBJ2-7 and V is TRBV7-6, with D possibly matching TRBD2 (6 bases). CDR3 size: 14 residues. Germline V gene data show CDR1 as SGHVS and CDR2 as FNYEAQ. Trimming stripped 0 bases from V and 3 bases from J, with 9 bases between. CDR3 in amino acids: CASSLARGNYEQYF. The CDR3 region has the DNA TGTGCCAGCAGCTTAGCGCGCGGGAACTACGAGCAGTACTTC.

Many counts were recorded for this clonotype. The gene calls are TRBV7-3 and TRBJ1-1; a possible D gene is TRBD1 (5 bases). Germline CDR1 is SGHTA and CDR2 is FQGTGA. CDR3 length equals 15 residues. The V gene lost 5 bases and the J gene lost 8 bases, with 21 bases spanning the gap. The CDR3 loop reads CASSPRSTGRGEAFF. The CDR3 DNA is TGTGCCAGCAGCCCTAGGTCAACAGGCCGCGGGGAAGCTTTCTTT.

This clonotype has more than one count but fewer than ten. CDR3 coding DNA: TGTGCCAGCAGTTTATATCGCCCCGGGGAGCTGTTTTTT. This gives the protein CASSLYRPGELFF. This chain links TRBV28 with TRBJ2-2, with D hard to call. Trimming pared 1 base from V and 6 bases from J, leaving 6 bases between. This CDR3 spans 13 amino acids. Germline V gene sequence: CDR1 MDHEN, CDR2 SYDVKM.

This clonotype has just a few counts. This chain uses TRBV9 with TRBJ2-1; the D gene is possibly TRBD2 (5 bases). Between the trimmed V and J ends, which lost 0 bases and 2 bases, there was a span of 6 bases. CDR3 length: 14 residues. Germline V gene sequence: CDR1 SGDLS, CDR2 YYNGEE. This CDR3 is CASSVGGPYNEQFF. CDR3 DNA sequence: TGTGCCAGCAGCGTAGGCGGGCCCTACAATGAGCAGTTCTTC.

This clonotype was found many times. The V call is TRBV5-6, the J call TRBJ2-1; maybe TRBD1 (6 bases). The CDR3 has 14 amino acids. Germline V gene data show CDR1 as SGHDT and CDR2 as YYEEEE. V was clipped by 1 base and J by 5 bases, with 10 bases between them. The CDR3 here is CASSLLDRNNEQFF. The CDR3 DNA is TGTGCCAGCAGCTTGTTGGACAGAAACAATGAGCAGTTCTTC. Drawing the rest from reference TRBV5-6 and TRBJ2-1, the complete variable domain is DAGVTQSPTHLIKTRGQQVTLRCSPKSGHDTVSWYQQALGQGPQFIFQYYEEEERQRGNFPDRFSGHQFPNYSSELNVNALLLGDSALYLCASSLLDRNNEQFFGPGTRLTVL.

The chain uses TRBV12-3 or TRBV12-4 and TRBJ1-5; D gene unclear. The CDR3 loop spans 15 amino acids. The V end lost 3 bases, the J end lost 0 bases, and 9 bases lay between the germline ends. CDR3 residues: CASSLASHSNQPQHF. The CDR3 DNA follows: TGTGCCAGCAGTTTGGCTAGTCATAGCAATCAGCCCCAGCATTTT.

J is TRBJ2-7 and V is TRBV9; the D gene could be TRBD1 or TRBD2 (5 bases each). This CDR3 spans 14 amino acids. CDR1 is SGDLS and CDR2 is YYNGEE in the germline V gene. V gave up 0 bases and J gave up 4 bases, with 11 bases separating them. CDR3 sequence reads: CASSVGPREYEQYF. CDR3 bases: TGTGCCAGCAGCGTAGGCCCCAGGGAGTACGAGCAGTACTTC. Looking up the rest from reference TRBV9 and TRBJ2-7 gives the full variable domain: DSGVTQTPKHLITATGQRVTLRCSPRSGDLSVYWYQQSLDQGLQFLIQYYNGEERAKGNILERFSAQQFPDLHSELNLSSLELGDSALYFCASSVGPREYEQYFGPGTRLTVT.